This T cell receptor beta chain was recovered during a study of cytomegalovirus exposure and HLA in healthy donors. Study-wide results and caveats: Many donors carried some public TCRs, although rarity characterized most TCR sequences. Later, TCR association rates were found to vary by HLA locus, highest for DRB1 and lowest for HLA-C. Earlier analysis looked at TCR beta V segments, and most were productive about 90% or about 30% of the time. Some highly shared sequence variants likely arose as a pipeline artifact.

Trimming took 0 bases from V and 6 from J, leaving 9 bases between them. The length of the CDR3 is 14 residues. Per germline, CDR1 LGHNA and CDR2 YSLEER. Primers: 60 Vbeta forward and 13 Jbeta reverse. Using immunoSEQ multiplex PCR, the repertoire was profiled, and TCRdb retains in-frame clones only, with some absent. The sample has around 190,000 clones; 70% to 90% are singletons. Worth noting for this clone: Its antigen is unidentified.

The gene calls are TRBV4-3 and TRBJ1-5, with a possible D match to TRBD1 (6 bases). The source material was PBMCs. This TCR came from a woman in her forties or fifties in good health and CMV-seronegative. CDR3 DNA: TGCGCCAGCAGCCAAGACCCACAGGGTCAGCCCCAGCATTTT. Protein sequence: CASSQDPQGQPQHF.